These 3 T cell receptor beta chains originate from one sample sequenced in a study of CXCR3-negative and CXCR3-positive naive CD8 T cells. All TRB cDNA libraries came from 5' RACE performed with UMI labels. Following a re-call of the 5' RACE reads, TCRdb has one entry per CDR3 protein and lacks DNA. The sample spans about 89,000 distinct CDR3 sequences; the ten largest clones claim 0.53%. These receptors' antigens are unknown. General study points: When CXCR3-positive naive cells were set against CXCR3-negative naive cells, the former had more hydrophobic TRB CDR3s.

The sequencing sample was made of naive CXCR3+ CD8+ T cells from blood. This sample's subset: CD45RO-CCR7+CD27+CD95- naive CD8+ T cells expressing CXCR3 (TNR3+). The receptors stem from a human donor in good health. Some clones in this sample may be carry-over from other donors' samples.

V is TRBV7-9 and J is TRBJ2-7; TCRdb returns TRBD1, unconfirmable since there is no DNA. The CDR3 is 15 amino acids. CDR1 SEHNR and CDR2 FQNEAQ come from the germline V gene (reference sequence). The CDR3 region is CASSLDGGAGYEQYF.

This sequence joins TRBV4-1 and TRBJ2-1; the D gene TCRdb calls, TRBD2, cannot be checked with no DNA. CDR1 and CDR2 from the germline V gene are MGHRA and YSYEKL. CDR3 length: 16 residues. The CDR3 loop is CASSQVGLAGGYEQFF.

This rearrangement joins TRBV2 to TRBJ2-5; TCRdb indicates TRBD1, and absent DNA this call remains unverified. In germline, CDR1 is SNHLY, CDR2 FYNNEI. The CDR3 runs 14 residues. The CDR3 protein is CASTGTGGAETQYF.